This T cell receptor beta chain was recovered during a study of shared clonotypes between healthy human individuals. Across the study: Per-donor plates numbered three CD4 naive, three CD4 memory, two CD8 naive and one CD8 memory.

Germline V gene data show CDR1 as SNHLY and CDR2 as FYNNEI. The V end was cut by 6 bases, the J end by 0 bases, with 11 bases between. The CDR3 sequence is 15 residues long. Regarding the study as a whole: Shared clonotypes: roughly 4.7% naive CD4, about 4% naive CD8, about 2.4% memory CD4, under 0.45% memory CD8. Clonotype sharing levels among donors were expected to vary with sequencing depth.

Measured with immunoSEQ multiplex PCR; TCRdb has only the in-frame clones, and not every one. The sample has 1,100,000 or so clones; around 78% are singletons. A word on this clone: Its antigen is currently unknown.

The gene calls are TRBV2 and TRBJ2-2; D gene unclear. The TCR comes from a man aged 18 to 35 in good health. Some clones in this sample may be carry-over from other donors' samples. Sequencing input: memory CD4+ T cells from PBMCs. Documented subset: CD45RA-negative fraction. Here the CDR3 reads CASSKQQSNTGELFF. CDR3 coding DNA: TGTGCCAGCAGCAAGCAACAGTCGAACACCGGGGAGCTGTTTTTT. The full variable domain, its missing parts supplied by reference TRBV2 and TRBJ2-2, is EPEVTQTPSHQVTQMGQEVILRCVPISNHLYFYWYRQILGQKVEFLVSFYNNEISEKSEIFDDQFSVERPDGSNFTLKIRSTKLEDSAMYFCASSKQQSNTGELFFGEGSRLTVL.